Given below is one TCR beta chain in context. Its antigen is not known. Germline-derived CDR1 and CDR2 are MGHDK and SYGVNS. V was pared by 1 base and J by 6 bases, with 7 bases of the junction left unmatched. The CDR3 sequence is 16 residues long. The data were taken from a study of cytomegalovirus exposure and HLA in healthy donors. Overall study findings and caveats: TCR beta chains numbering about 160 were designated cytomegalovirus-associated. The authors later found HLA-associated TCR beta chains more clonally expanded than equally common others. Analyses of presence/absence relied on an assumption of roughly uniform sequencing depth across donors.

The PCR made use of 60 Vbeta and 13 Jbeta primers. Sequencing was performed with immunoSEQ multiplex PCR; in TCRdb, only in-frame clones are kept and a portion is missing. The clone table shows around 50,000 clones, with the ten largest holding approximately 11%. The chain has TRBV25-1 and TRBJ2-1; 9 bases are shared with TRBD1. The sequenced sample was PBMCs. The receptor was isolated from a woman between 50 and 59 years old in good health and CMV-seropositive. This CDR3 is CASSELDRGWFNEQFF. DNA for the CDR3: TGTGCCAGCAGTGAATTGGACAGGGGATGGTTCAATGAGCAGTTCTTC.